These 5 T cell receptor beta chains were sequenced from one sample in a study of T cells in Graves' hyperthyroidism and ophthalmopathy (dated by TCRdb to the late 2010s). The method was multiplex PCR. This sample was sequenced with an Illumina HiSeq 2000. The TCR beta CDR3 regions were amplified from RNA transcripts. The TCR CDR3 was subjected to a first round of RT-PCR using the HTBI primer set and the Qiagen OneStep RT-PCR kit. Clones were called with MiXCR by TCRdb after fastp trimmed the public reads at Q25, and only in-frame beta chains were retained. One record per CDR3 amino acid sequence lists the most common genes and DNA. In all, the sample holds fewer than 750,000 distinct CDR3 sequences, and about 15% of those were seen once. Approximately 12% of the sample is in the top ten clones. The sequenced material came from blood. Receptors were obtained from a woman in her fifties or sixties with Graves' ophthalmopathy.

This clonotype was observed at least ten times. The chain carries TRBV24-1 and TRBJ2-1; D gene uncertain. The CDR3 has 16 residues. The germline V gene encodes CDR1 KGHDR and CDR2 SFDVKD. Between the trimmed V and J ends, which lost 1 base and 2 bases, there was a span of 11 bases. The CDR3: CATSDFRMDPYNEQFF. The CDR3 DNA reads as TGTGCCACCAGTGATTTCCGGATGGACCCCTACAATGAGCAGTTCTTC.

This clonotype was counted at least ten times. V and J are TRBV27 and TRBJ2-3, with a tentative D call TRBD1 (6 bases). V gave up 7 bases and J gave up 5 bases, with 13 bases separating them. The length of the CDR3 is 13 residues. Germline assignment: CDR1 MNHEY and CDR2 SMNVEV (reference sequence). This CDR3 is CASNPLQGDTQYF. CDR3 DNA sequence: TGTGCCAGCAACCCTTTACAGGGAGATACGCAGTATTTT.

This clonotype was counted a few times. The gene calls are TRBV13 and TRBJ2-2, with TRBD2 identical over 8 bases. The CDR3 extends over 17 amino acids. Unmatched junction bases numbered 10, after V lost 1 base and J lost 6 bases. Germline loops: CDR1 PRHDT, CDR2 FYEKMQ (reference sequence). This CDR3 is CASSLVTGGPNSGELFF. For the CDR3, the DNA is TGTGCCAGCAGCTTAGTGACGGGAGGGCCTAACTCCGGGGAGCTGTTTTTT.

With regard to this clonotype: Being one base from a much bigger clone, this may be a read error. The V and J genes are TRBV6-2 or TRBV6-3 and TRBJ2-1, with 8 bases fitting TRBD2. The CDR3 contains 17 residues. The germline V gene has CDR1 MNHEY and CDR2 SVGEGT. CDR3 DNA sequence: TGTGCCAGCAGTGGTCTAGCGGGCACAGAACCGTACAATGAGCAGTCCTTC. Residues: CASSGLAGTEPYNEQSF.

This clonotype was seen a handful of times. J is TRBJ2-5 and V is TRBV6-1; 10 bases align to TRBD2. Unmatched junction bases numbered 13, after V lost 7 bases and J lost 5 bases. Germline V gene lookup returns CDR1 MNHNS and CDR2 SASEGT. The CDR3 contains 16 residues. The CDR3: CASTPYRAGGRETQYF. In DNA, the CDR3 is TGTGCCAGCACCCCATATCGAGCGGGAGGGCGGGAGACCCAGTACTTC.